Listed here are 2 T cell receptor beta chains from one sample, sequenced in a study of OX40 agonist ivuxolimab in advanced cancers. Sequenced by immunoSEQ multiplex PCR; TCRdb stores in-frame clones only, minus some. The data show fewer than 45,000 clones, around four fifths seen once. The starting material was CD4+ or CD8+ T cells sorted from blood, obtained in a trial of the OX40 agonist ivuxolimab. The receptors originated from an adult with an advanced solid tumor such as melanoma, head and neck, liver or kidney cancer.

This clone was observed a handful of times. This chain connects TRBV30 to TRBJ1-1; D is unclear. V was shortened by 5 bases and J by 3 bases, with 13 bases between the two germline ends. The CDR3 has 13 residues. Germline V gene sequence: CDR1 GTSNPN, CDR2 SVGIG (reference sequence). CDR3 loop: CAWQQTRDTEAFF. In nucleotides, the CDR3 is TGTGCCTGGCAGCAGACGAGGGACACTGAAGCTTTCTTT. Variable domain in full (rest from reference TRBV30 and TRBJ1-1): SQTIHQWPATLVQPVGSPLSLECTVEGTSNPNLYWYRQAAGRGLQLLFYSVGIGQISSEVPQNLSASRPQDRQFILSSKKLLLSDSGFYLCAWQQTRDTEAFFGQGTRLTVV.

J is TRBJ2-3 and V is TRBV28, with D hard to call. The CDR3 loop spans 12 amino acids. Deletions cut 7 bases from V and 8 bases from J, with 13 bases between. CDR1 and CDR2 from the germline V gene are MDHEN and SYDVKM. The CDR3, as DNA: TGTGCCAGCACTACTCCCGGGCTTACGCAGTATTTT. It specifies CASTTPGLTQYF.